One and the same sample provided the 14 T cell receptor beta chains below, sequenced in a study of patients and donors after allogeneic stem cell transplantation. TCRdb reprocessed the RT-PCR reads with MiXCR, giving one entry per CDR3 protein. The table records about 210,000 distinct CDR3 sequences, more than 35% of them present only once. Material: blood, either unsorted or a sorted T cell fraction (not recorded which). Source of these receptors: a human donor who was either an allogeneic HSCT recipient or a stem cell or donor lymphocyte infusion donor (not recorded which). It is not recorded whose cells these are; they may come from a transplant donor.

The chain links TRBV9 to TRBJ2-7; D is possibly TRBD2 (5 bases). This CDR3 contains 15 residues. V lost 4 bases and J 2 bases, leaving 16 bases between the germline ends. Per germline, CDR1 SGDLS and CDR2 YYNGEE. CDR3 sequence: CASSPTPGFAYEQYF. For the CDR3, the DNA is TGTGCCAGCAGCCCAACGCCGGGATTTGCCTACGAGCAGTACTTC.

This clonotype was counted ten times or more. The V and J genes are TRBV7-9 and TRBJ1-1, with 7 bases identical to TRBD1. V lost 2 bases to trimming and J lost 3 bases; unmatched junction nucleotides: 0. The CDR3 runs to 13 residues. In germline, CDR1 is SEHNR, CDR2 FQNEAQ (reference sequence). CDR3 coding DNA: TGTGCCAGCAGCTTAACAGGGGACACTGAAGCTTTCTTT. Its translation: CASSLTGDTEAFF.

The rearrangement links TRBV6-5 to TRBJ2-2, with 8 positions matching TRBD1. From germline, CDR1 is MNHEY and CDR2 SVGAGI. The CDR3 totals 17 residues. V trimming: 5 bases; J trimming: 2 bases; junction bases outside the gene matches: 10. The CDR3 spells CASSPLPDRGNTGELFF. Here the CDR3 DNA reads TGTGCCAGCAGTCCCCTCCCAGACAGGGGAAACACCGGGGAGCTGTTTTTT.

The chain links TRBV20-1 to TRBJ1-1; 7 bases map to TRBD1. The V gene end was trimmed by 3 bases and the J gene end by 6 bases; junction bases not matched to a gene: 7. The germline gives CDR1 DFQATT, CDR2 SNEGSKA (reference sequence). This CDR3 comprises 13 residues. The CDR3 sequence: CSASDRVNPEAFF. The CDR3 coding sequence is TGCAGTGCTAGTGACAGGGTTAATCCTGAAGCTTTCTTT.

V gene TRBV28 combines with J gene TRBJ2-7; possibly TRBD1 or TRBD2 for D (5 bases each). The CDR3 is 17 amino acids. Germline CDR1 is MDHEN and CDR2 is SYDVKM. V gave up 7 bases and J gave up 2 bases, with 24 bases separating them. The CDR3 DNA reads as TGTGCCAGCAAAACTAAAACCAGGGACCCCCGAACCTACGAGCAGTACTTC. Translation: CASKTKTRDPRTYEQYF.

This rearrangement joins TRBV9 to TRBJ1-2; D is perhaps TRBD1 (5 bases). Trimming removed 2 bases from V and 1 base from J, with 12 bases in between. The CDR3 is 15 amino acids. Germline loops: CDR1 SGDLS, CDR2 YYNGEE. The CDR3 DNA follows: TGTGCCAGCAGCGTTGGGCAGGGCGTTAACTATGGCTACACCTTC. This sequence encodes CASSVGQGVNYGYTF.

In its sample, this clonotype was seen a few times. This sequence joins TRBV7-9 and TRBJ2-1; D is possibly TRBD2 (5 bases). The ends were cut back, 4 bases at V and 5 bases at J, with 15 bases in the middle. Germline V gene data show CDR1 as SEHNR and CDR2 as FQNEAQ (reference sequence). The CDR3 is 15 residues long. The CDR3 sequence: CASSSLLSADNEQFF. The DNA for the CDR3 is TGTGCCAGCAGCTCCCTTTTGTCAGCGGACAATGAGCAGTTCTTC.

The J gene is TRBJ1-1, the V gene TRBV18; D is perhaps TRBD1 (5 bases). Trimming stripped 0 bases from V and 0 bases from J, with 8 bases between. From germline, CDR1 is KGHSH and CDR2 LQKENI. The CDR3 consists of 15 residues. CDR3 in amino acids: CASSPPKGLNTEAFF. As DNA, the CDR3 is TGTGCCAGCTCACCACCGAAGGGACTGAACACTGAAGCTTTCTTT. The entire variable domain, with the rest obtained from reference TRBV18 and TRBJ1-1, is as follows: NAGVMQNPRHLVRRRGQEARLRCSPMKGHSHVYWYRQLPEEGLKFMVYLQKENIIDESGMPKERFSAEFPKEGPSILRIQQVVRGDSAAYFCASSPPKGLNTEAFFGQGTRLTVV.

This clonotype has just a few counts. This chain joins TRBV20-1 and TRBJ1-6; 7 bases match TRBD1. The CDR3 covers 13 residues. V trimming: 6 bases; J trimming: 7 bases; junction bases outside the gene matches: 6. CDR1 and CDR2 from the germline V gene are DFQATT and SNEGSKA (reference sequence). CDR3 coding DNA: TGCAGTGCGCGGGACAGCAGAAATTCACCCCTCCACTTT. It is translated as CSARDSRNSPLHF.

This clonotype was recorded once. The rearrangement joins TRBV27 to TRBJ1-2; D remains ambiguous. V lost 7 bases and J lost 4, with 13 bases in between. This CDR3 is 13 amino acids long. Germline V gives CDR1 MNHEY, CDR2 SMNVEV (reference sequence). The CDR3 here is CASKKGRTYGYTF. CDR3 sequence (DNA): TGTGCCAGCAAGAAAGGGCGGACCTATGGCTACACCTTC.

The CDR3 sequence: CASSSGTGISYEQYF. CDR3 nucleotide sequence: TGTGCCAGCAGCTCCGGGACAGGGATTTCCTACGAGCAGTACTTC. The V gene is TRBV6-5, the J gene TRBJ2-7; 9 bases map to TRBD1. There are 15 residues in the CDR3. CDR1 and CDR2 from the germline V gene are MNHEY and SVGAGI. Trimming cost V 6 bases and J 1 base; bases outside gene matches: 7.

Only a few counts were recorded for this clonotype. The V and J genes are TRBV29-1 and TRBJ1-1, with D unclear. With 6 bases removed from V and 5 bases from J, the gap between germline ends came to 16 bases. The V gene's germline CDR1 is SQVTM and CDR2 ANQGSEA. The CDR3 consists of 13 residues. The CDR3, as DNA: TGCAGCGTCAATAGTTTCGTCGGTACTGAAGCTTTCTTT. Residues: CSVNSFVGTEAFF.

The CDR3 DNA follows: TGTGCCAGCAGTTCTGTCATATGGCGTAGGGATACGCAGTATTTT. It is translated as CASSSVIWRRDTQYF. The gene calls are TRBV6-5 and TRBJ2-3; D unresolved. The CDR3 length is 15 residues. V was trimmed by 4 bases and J by 6 bases, leaving 17 bases between them. The germline gives CDR1 MNHEY, CDR2 SVGAGI.

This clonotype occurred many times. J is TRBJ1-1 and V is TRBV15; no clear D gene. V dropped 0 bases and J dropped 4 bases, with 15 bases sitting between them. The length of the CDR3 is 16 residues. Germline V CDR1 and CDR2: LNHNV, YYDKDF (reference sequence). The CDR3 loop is CATSRDWAVVGTEAFF. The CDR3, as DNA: TGTGCCACCAGCAGAGATTGGGCTGTAGTAGGCACTGAAGCTTTCTTT.